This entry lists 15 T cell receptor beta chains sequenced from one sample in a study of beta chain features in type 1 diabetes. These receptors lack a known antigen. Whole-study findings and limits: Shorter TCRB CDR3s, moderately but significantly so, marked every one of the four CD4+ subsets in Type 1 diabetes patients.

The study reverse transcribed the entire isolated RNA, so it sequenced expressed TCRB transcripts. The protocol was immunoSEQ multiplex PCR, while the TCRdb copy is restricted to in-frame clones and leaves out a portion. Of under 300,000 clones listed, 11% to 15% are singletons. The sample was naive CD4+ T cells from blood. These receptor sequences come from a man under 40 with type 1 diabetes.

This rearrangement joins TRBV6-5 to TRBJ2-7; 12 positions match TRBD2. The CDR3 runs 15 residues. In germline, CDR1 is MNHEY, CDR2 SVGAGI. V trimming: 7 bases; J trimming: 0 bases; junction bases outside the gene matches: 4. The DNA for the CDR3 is TGTGCCAGCACCATACTAGCGGGGGGCTCCTACGAGCAGTACTTC. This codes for CASTILAGGSYEQYF.

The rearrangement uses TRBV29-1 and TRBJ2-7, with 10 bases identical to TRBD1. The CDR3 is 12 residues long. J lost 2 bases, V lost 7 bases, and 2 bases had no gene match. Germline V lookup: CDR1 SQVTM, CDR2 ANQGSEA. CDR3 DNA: TGCAGCGCCGGGACAGGGGCCTACGAGCAGTACTTC. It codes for CSAGTGAYEQYF.

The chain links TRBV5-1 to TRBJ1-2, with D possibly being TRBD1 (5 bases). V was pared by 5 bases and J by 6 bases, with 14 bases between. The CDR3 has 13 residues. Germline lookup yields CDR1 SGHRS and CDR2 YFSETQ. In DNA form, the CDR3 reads TGCGCCAGCAGTCCACAGGACCTAAATGGCTACACCTTC. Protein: CASSPQDLNGYTF.

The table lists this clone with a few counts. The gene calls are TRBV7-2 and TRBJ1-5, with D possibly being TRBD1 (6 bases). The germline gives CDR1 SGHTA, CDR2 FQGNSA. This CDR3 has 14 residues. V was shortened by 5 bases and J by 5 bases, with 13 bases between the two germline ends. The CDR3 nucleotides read TGTGCCAGCAGCGGGGGGGGGCTCGATCAGCCCCAGCATTTT. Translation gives CASSGGGLDQPQHF.

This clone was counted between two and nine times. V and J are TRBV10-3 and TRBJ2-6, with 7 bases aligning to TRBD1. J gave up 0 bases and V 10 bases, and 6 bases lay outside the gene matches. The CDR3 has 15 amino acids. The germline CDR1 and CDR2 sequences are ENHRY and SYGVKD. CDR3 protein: CATGQEDSGANVLTF. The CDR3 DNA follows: TGTGCCACCGGACAGGAAGACTCTGGGGCCAACGTCCTGACTTTC.

CDR3 DNA: TGCGCCAGCAGCCCCCTTGGCAGGATAGGAGATACGCAGTATTTT. Translation: CASSPLGRIGDTQYF. The chain combines TRBV5-1 with TRBJ2-3; no clear D gene. Between the trimmed V and J ends, which lost 4 bases and 5 bases, there was a span of 17 bases. Germline V CDR1 and CDR2: SGHRS, YFSETQ. CDR3 length: 15 amino acids.

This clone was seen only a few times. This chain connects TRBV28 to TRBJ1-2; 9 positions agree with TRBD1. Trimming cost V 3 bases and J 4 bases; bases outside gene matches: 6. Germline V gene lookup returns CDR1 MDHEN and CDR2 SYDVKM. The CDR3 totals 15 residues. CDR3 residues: CASSFRDRALYGYTF. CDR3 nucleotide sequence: TGTGCCAGCAGTTTTAGGGACAGGGCCCTCTATGGCTACACCTTC.

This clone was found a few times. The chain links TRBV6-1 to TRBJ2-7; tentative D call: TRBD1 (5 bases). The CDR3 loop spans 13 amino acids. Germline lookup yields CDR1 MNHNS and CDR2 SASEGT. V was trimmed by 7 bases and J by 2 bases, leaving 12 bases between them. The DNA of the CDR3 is TGTGCCAGCACGAGACAGTCCCCCTACGAGCAGTACTTC. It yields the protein CASTRQSPYEQYF.

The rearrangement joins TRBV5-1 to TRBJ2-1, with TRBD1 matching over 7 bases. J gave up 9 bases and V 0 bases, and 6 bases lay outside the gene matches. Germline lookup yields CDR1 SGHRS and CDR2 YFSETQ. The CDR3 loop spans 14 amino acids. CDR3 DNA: TGCGCCAGCAGCTTGGACAGGGGCTGGAGTGAGCAGTTCTTC. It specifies CASSLDRGWSEQFF. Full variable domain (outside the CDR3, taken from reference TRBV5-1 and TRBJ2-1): KAGVTQTPRYLIKTRGQQVTLSCSPISGHRSVSWYQQTPGQGLQFLFEYFSETQRNKGNFPGRFSGRQFSNSRSEMNVSTLELGDSALYLCASSLDRGWSEQFFGPGTRLTVL.

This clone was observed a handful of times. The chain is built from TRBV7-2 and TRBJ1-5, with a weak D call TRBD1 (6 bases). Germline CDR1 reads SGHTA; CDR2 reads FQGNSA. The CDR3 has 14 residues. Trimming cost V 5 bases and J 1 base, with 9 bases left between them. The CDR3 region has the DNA TGTGCCAGCAGCCACAGGGAGAGCAATCAGCCCCAGCATTTT. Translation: CASSHRESNQPQHF.

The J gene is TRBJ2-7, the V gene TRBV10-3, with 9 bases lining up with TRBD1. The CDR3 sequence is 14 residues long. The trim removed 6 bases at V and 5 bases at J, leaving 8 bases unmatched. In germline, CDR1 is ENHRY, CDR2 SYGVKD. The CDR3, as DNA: TGTGCCATCAGATCCGGACAGGGGAACGACGAGCAGTACTTC. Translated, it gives CAIRSGQGNDEQYF.

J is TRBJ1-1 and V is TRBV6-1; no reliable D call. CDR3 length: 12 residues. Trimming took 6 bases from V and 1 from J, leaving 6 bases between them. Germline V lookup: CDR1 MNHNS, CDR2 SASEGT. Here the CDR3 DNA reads TGTGCCAGCAGGCAGAAGAACACTGAAGCTTTCTTT. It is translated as CASRQKNTEAFF.

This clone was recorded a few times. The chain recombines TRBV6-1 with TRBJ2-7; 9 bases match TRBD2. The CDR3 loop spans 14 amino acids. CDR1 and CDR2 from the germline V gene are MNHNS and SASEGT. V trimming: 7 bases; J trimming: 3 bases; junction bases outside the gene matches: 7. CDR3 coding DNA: TGTGCCAGCACTCAAGTTAGCGGGAGCTACGAGCAGTACTTC. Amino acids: CASTQVSGSYEQYF.

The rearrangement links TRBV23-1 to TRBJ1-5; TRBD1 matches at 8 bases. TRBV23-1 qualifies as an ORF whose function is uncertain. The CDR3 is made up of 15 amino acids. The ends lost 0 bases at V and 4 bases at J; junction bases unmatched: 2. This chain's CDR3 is CASSQSDRGNQPQHF. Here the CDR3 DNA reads TGCGCCAGCAGTCAATCAGACAGGGGAAATCAGCCCCAGCATTTT.

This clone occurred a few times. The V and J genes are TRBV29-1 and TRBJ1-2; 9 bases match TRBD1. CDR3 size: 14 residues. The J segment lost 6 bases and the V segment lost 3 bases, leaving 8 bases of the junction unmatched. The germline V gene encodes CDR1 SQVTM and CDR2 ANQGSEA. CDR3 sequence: CSVDRGQGIDGYTF. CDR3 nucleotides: TGCAGCGTTGATAGGGGACAGGGTATCGATGGCTACACCTTC.